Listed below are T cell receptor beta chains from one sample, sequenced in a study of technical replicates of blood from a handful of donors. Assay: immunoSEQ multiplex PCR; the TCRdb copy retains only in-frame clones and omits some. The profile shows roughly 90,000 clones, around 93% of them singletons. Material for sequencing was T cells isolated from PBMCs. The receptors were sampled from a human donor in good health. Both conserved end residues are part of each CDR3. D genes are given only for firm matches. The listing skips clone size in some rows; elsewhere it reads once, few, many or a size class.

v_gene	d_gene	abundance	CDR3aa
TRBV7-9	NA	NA	CASSFPGEETQYF
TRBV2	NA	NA	CASSPTSPPYEQYF
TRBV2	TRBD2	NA	CASGRAGGREQFF
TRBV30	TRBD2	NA	CAWSVPPSGGETQYF
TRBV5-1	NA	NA	CASSQSGLSTDTQYF
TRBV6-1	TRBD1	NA	CASSGRRTGDEKLFF
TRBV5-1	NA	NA	CASSRDNTDTQYF
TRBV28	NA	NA	CASRTLNIQYF
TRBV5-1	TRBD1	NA	CASTDTAGTANYGYTF
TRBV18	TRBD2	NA	CASSPANSGRGNEQFF
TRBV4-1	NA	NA	CASSRGLGTEAFF
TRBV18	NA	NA	CASSPSAGTGNTIYF
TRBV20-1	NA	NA	CRAASTDTQYF
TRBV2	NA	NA	CATEGGSREGEKLFF
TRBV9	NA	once	CASSPDRSNNEQFF
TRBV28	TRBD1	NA	CASSQDRGWGYEQYF
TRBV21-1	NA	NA	CASSKYRQSQETQYF
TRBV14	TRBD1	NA	CASSPGTGPNKDGYTF
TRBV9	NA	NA	CASSADSYEQYF
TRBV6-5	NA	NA	CASSYSIYNSPLHF